Each of the 21 T cell receptor beta chains below was sequenced from the same sample in a study of early T cells in non-severe SARS-CoV-2 infection (dated by TCRdb to the early 2020s). Preparation of the library involved 5' RACE. Instrument on record: NextSeq 500. TCRdb handled the public reads itself, with Q25 trimming in fastp and clone calling in MiXCR, and kept productive beta chains. Each entry merges the rows of one CDR3 protein and shows their most common DNA and genes. This sample gives around 57,000 distinct CDR3 sequences in total; 4.5% to 7.5% of them show up just once. The ten biggest clones cover 3.4% of the sample. This specimen consisted of whole blood, obtained at baseline. The receptor source for this set is an adult who was a healthcare worker with PCR-confirmed SARS-CoV-2 infection or an uninfected control (not recorded which).

This clonotype occurred many times. The DNA for the CDR3 is TGTGCCTGGAGTCCGACGGCCTACCAAGAGACCCAGTACTTC. This translates into CAWSPTAYQETQYF. The V gene is TRBV30, the J gene TRBJ2-5; D not resolved. This CDR3 is built from 14 residues. Germline CDR1 reads GTSNPN; CDR2 reads SVGIG (reference sequence). The V and J ends lost 2 bases and 0 bases respectively, with 10 bases between them.

This clonotype was observed at least ten times. This rearrangement joins TRBV20-1 to TRBJ2-5; D is unresolved. The CDR3 totals 13 residues. In germline, CDR1 is DFQATT, CDR2 SNEGSKA (reference sequence). Trimming pared 4 bases from V and 1 base from J, leaving 10 bases between. The CDR3 DNA sequence: TGCAGTGCTACGCCGACACTCCAAGAGACCCAGTACTTC. This gives the protein CSATPTLQETQYF.

This clonotype is medium-sized in the sample. This chain links TRBV20-1 with TRBJ2-7; 8 bases line up with TRBD1. V lost 4 bases, J lost 2 bases, and 4 bases stayed unmatched. CDR3 length: 13 residues. Germline assignment: CDR1 DFQATT and CDR2 SNEGSKA (reference sequence). CDR3 DNA sequence: TGCAGTGCTACAGGGGGCGGAACCTACGAGCAGTACTTC. Translated: CSATGGGTYEQYF.

This clonotype was seen at least ten times. The chain joins TRBV20-1 to TRBJ1-2; D is ambiguous. The CDR3 is made up of 12 amino acids. Germline CDR1 and CDR2: DFQATT and SNEGSKA (reference sequence). V was clipped by 7 bases and J by 7 bases, with 16 bases between them. The CDR3 loop reads CSVRGGRSGYTF. The CDR3, as DNA: TGCAGTGTCAGAGGCGGGAGAAGTGGCTACACCTTC.

This clonotype was seen only a few times. The gene calls are TRBV24-1 and TRBJ1-4; D gene uncertain. The ends were cut back, 5 bases at V and 6 bases at J, with 9 bases in the middle. The CDR3 is 13 residues long. Germline V CDR1 and CDR2: KGHDR, SFDVKD. The CDR3 region is CATSGGLDEKLFF. CDR3 sequence (DNA): TGTGCCACCAGTGGTGGGTTGGATGAAAAACTGTTTTTT.

This clonotype showed up just a few times. The gene calls are TRBV6-2 or TRBV6-3 and TRBJ2-3; possibly TRBD1 for D (6 bases). V gave up 4 bases and J gave up 4 bases, with 15 bases separating them. Germline V gene lookup returns CDR1 MNHEY and CDR2 SVGEGT. This CDR3 spans 15 amino acids. The CDR3 sequence is CASSSGQSQADTQYF. CDR3 nucleotides: TGTGCCAGCAGTTCCGGACAGTCACAAGCAGATACGCAGTATTTT.

This CDR3 reads CASSYFPASVKDNEQFF. The CDR3 nucleotides read TGTGCCAGCAGTTACTTCCCGGCTAGTGTAAAAGACAATGAGCAGTTCTTC. The rearrangement uses TRBV6-6 and TRBJ2-1, with D unresolved. Per the germline V gene, CDR1 is MNHNY and CDR2 is SVGAGI (reference sequence). The length of the CDR3 is 17 residues. V dropped 1 base and J dropped 5 bases, with 18 bases sitting between them.

This clonotype was found many times. V usage is TRBV12-3 or TRBV12-4 and J usage is TRBJ1-5, with D possibly matching TRBD1 (5 bases). The V end was cut by 3 bases, the J end by 5 bases, with 11 bases between. CDR3 length equals 14 residues. CDR3 bases: TGTGCCAGCAGTTTTGGTGGGGGTCATCAGCCCCAGCATTTT. Encoded protein: CASSFGGGHQPQHF.

This clonotype turned up a few times. The rearrangement uses TRBV20-1 and TRBJ1-6, with D unresolved. Per the germline V gene, CDR1 is DFQATT and CDR2 is SNEGSKA (reference sequence). The length of the CDR3 is 13 residues. V lost 4 bases and J lost 4, with 8 bases in between. CDR3 protein: CSAKTAYNSPLHF. In DNA form, the CDR3 reads TGCAGTGCTAAGACCGCTTATAATTCACCCCTCCACTTT.

This clonotype was counted at least ten times. The V gene is TRBV20-1, the J gene TRBJ1-6; possible D gene TRBD1, 5 bases. V dropped 3 bases and J dropped 8 bases, with 26 bases sitting between them. CDR1 and CDR2 (germline): DFQATT, SNEGSKA (reference sequence). This CDR3 has 18 residues. In nucleotides, the CDR3 is TGCAGTGCTAGCTACATTACTGACCGGGCCGGGGGGTATTCACCCCTCCACTTT. It is translated as CSASYITDRAGGYSPLHF.

The table lists this clonotype with many counts. The CDR3 sequence is CSASPSSRLSYNEQFF. In nucleotides, the CDR3 is TGCAGTGCTAGTCCATCATCGAGACTTAGTTACAATGAGCAGTTCTTC. The chain joins TRBV20-1 to TRBJ2-1; unclear D gene. This CDR3 is built from 16 residues. Trimming shortened V by 3 bases and J by 4 bases, and 19 bases separated the two germline ends. CDR1 and CDR2 from the germline V gene are DFQATT and SNEGSKA (reference sequence).

This clonotype has ten or more counts. The J gene is TRBJ2-7, the V gene TRBV20-1; 11 bases line up with TRBD2. Germline V gene sequence: CDR1 DFQATT, CDR2 SNEGSKA (reference sequence). Trimming took 4 bases from V and 1 from J; bases not matched to a gene: 3. This CDR3 has 14 residues. In DNA, the CDR3 is TGCAGTGCTACCGGACTAGCGGGTTCCTACGAGCAGTACTTC. Its translation is CSATGLAGSYEQYF.

This clonotype was observed a few times. This chain links TRBV25-1 with TRBJ1-2; D gene unclear. The CDR3 length is 13 residues. V dropped 3 bases and J dropped 10 bases, with 15 bases sitting between them. CDR1 is MGHDK, CDR2 SYGVNS, per germline. CDR3 bases: TGTGCCAGCAGTGAGTCGGGCGGCAGATTCTACACCTTC. Translation gives CASSESGGRFYTF.

This chain connects TRBV6-2 or TRBV6-3 to TRBJ2-1, with 7 bases lining up with TRBD1. Per germline, CDR1 MNHEY and CDR2 SVGEGT. The J segment lost 0 bases and the V segment lost 7 bases, leaving 6 bases of the junction unmatched. The CDR3 has 15 residues. The CDR3 DNA reads as TGTGCCAGCATCCCAGGGGGTCACTCCTACAATGAGCAGTTCTTC. Translating gives CASIPGGHSYNEQFF.

This clonotype has only a few counts. The rearrangement links TRBV20-1 to TRBJ2-3, with 8 bases that match TRBD2. The CDR3 has 19 amino acids. Germline CDR1 reads DFQATT; CDR2 reads SNEGSKA (reference sequence). With V trimmed by 1 base and J by 2 bases, 17 bases remained unmatched. CDR3 protein: CSARVSGTSFYEDTDTQYF. DNA for the CDR3: TGCAGTGCTAGAGTCTCCGGGACTAGTTTTTACGAGGACACAGATACGCAGTATTTT.

This clonotype was detected ten times or more. The V gene is TRBV7-2, the J gene TRBJ2-3; D call uncertain. Germline CDR1 is SGHTA and CDR2 is FQGNSA. The V gene lost 5 bases and the J gene lost 0 bases, with 12 bases spanning the gap. CDR3 size: 15 residues. Written as DNA, the CDR3 is TGTGCCAGCAGCCGGATGTTCAAGAGCACAGATACGCAGTATTTT. Translating gives CASSRMFKSTDTQYF.

This clonotype has a count of ten or more. The chain employs TRBV5-1 and TRBJ2-1; 8 bases align to TRBD1. Trimming took 2 bases from V and 9 from J; bases not matched to a gene: 13. This CDR3 is built from 16 residues. Germline V gene sequence: CDR1 SGHRS, CDR2 YFSETQ. Here the CDR3 reads CASSFNQGATDREQFF. In nucleotides, the CDR3 is TGCGCCAGCAGCTTCAACCAGGGGGCAACGGATCGTGAGCAGTTCTTC. The full variable domain, rest sourced from reference TRBV5-1 and TRBJ2-1, is KAGVTQTPRYLIKTRGQQVTLSCSPISGHRSVSWYQQTPGQGLQFLFEYFSETQRNKGNFPGRFSGRQFSNSRSEMNVSTLELGDSALYLCASSFNQGATDREQFFGPGTRLTVL.

This clonotype was detected ten times or more. The CDR3 DNA follows: TGTGCCAGTAGTACCCACCCCCAGCCCCAGCATTTT. It translates to CASSTHPQPQHF. The chain carries TRBV19 and TRBJ1-5; unclear D gene. The CDR3 runs to 12 residues. V was shortened by 4 bases and J by 7 bases, with 8 bases between the two germline ends. Per germline, CDR1 LNHDA and CDR2 SQIVND (reference sequence).

This clonotype appeared a few times. The chain uses TRBV5-5 and TRBJ1-3; 8 bases align to TRBD1. The CDR3 runs to 14 residues. CDR1 is SGHKS, CDR2 YYEKEE, per germline (reference sequence). Losses at the gene ends were 3 bases for V and 4 bases for J; bases not matched to a gene: 3. CDR3 in amino acids: CASSSGDRGNTIYF. In DNA, the CDR3 is TGTGCCAGCAGCTCAGGGGACAGGGGAAACACCATATATTTT.

This chain joins TRBV28 and TRBJ2-7; 7 bases line up with TRBD2. CDR3 length: 13 amino acids. Unmatched junction bases numbered 3, after V lost 3 bases and J lost 4 bases. Germline loops: CDR1 MDHEN, CDR2 SYDVKM. The CDR3 protein is CASSFGRSYEQYF. CDR3 DNA: TGTGCCAGCAGTTTCGGGAGGAGTTACGAGCAGTACTTC.

In its sample, this clonotype was seen many times. This chain uses TRBV7-6 with TRBJ2-3; 10 bases align to TRBD2. Germline lookup yields CDR1 SGHVS and CDR2 FNYEAQ. V gave up 5 bases and J gave up 6 bases; unmatched junction bases: 11. This CDR3 is 16 amino acids long. CDR3 in amino acids: CASSDYEGLALDTQYF. The CDR3 DNA sequence: TGTGCCAGCAGCGATTACGAGGGACTAGCGTTGGATACGCAGTATTTT.